The clone carrying this T cell receptor beta chain came up many times. No antigen is known for it. A read error may produce the germline difference seen at one junction end. The data originate from a study of T cells in Graves' hyperthyroidism and ophthalmopathy. Regarding the study as a whole: The model's output predicted ophthalmopathy at a median of 6.5 months prior to onset. Most expanded thyroid clonotypes above 0.001 recurred in blood.

Amplified regions were TCR beta CDR3 sequences from RNA transcripts. The primer set for the first-round RT-PCR of the TCR CDR3 was HTBI. MiXCR was run by TCRdb on the multiplex PCR reads, yielding one entry per CDR3 protein. The sample records around 600,000 distinct CDR3 sequences, roughly 15% being singletons. Out of less than 12 ml of fresh peripheral blood came the PBMCs. Sequences were obtained from blood. The TCR sequence derives from a woman between 45 and 65 years old with Graves' ophthalmopathy.

In DNA, the CDR3 is TGTGCCAGCAGCTTAGGACTAGCGGGAAGTAGCTCCTACGAGCAGTACTTC. It specifies CASSLGLAGSSSYEQYF. The chain has TRBV5-1 and TRBJ2-7; 12 positions match TRBD2. Germline V lookup: CDR1 SGHRS, CDR2 YFSETQ. The CDR3 is made up of 17 amino acids. The full variable domain, rest sourced from reference TRBV5-1 and TRBJ2-7, is KAGVTQTPRYLIKTRGQQVTLSCSPISGHRSVSWYQQTPGQGLQFLFEYFSETQRNKGNFPGRFSGRQFSNSRSEMNVSTLELGDSALYLCASSLGLAGSSSYEQYFGPGTRLTVT.